Shown below are 14 T cell receptor beta chains from a single sample sequenced in a study of blood T cell repertoires in COVID-19. Using immunoSEQ multiplex PCR, the repertoire was profiled, and TCRdb retains in-frame clones only, with some absent. The repertoire holds around 30,000 clones, with roughly nine tenths as singletons. Material for sequencing was peripheral blood. The source of these receptors is a human donor in a cohort sampled during active COVID-19.

J is TRBJ2-2 and V is TRBV3-1 (or the pseudogene TRBV3-2); TRBD2 is a possible D gene (5 bases). From germline, CDR1 is LGHDT and CDR2 YNNKEL (reference sequence). The length of the CDR3 is 15 residues. Trimming removed 2 bases from V and 3 bases from J, with 10 bases in between. This chain's CDR3 is CASSQSFGDTGELFF. CDR3 DNA: TGTGCCAGCAGCCAAAGTTTCGGGGACACCGGGGAGCTGTTTTTT.

The chain is built from TRBV7-2 and TRBJ2-5; the match to TRBD2 covers 8 bases. This CDR3 spans 17 amino acids. Germline V gene lookup returns CDR1 SGHTA and CDR2 FQGNSA. With V trimmed by 4 bases and J by 2 bases, 12 bases remained unmatched. CDR3 sequence: CASSSQLYGRVQETQYF. The CDR3 nucleotides are TGTGCCAGCAGCTCCCAATTGTACGGGAGGGTACAAGAGACCCAGTACTTC.

DNA for the CDR3: TGTGCCAGCAGTGGGGGCTCCAATCAGCCCCAGCATTTT. As protein: CASSGGSNQPQHF. V gene TRBV6-6 combines with J gene TRBJ1-5; D is possibly TRBD1 (6 bases). CDR3 length equals 13 residues. V was pared by 5 bases and J by 3 bases, with 8 bases between. Germline V lookup: CDR1 MNHNY, CDR2 SVGAGI (reference sequence).

The chain recombines TRBV27 with TRBJ1-2; 10 bases match TRBD1. This CDR3 contains 15 residues. Germline V lookup: CDR1 MNHEY, CDR2 SMNVEV (reference sequence). J lost 4 bases, V lost 11 bases, and 13 bases had no gene match. The CDR3 reads CAVADGTGDLYGYTF. In DNA form, the CDR3 reads TGTGCCGTCGCGGATGGGACAGGGGACCTCTATGGCTACACCTTC.

This chain connects TRBV7-2 to TRBJ2-2; D is uncertain. V lost 1 base and J lost 4, with 10 bases in between. Germline lookup yields CDR1 SGHTA and CDR2 FQGNSA. The CDR3 has 15 amino acids. As DNA, the CDR3 is TGTGCCAGCAGCTTAGGTCCACACCTCACCGGGGAGCTGTTTTTT. This gives the protein CASSLGPHLTGELFF.

CDR3 in DNA: TGCGCCAGCAGCCGGGAGGGAAGGGGCTACGAGCAGTACGTC. Translation: CASSREGRGYEQYV. This sequence joins TRBV5-1 and TRBJ2-7; 8 bases are shared with TRBD2. CDR3 length: 14 residues. CDR1 and CDR2 from the germline V gene are SGHRS and YFSETQ. V dropped 4 bases and J dropped 3; count of bases not matched to a gene: 6.

This chain connects TRBV19 to TRBJ1-5; TRBD1 matches 8 bases. Germline V lookup: CDR1 LNHDA, CDR2 SQIVND (reference sequence). The CDR3 runs 16 residues. V gave up 5 bases and J gave up 0 bases; unmatched junction bases: 6. CDR3 DNA sequence: TGTGCCAGTAGTCGACAGGGGTTCGGTAGCAATCAGCCCCAGCATTTT. Translation: CASSRQGFGSNQPQHF. Filled out from reference TRBV19 and TRBJ1-5, the complete variable domain reads DGGITQSPKYLFRKEGQNVTLSCEQNLNHDAMYWYRQDPGQGLRLIYYSQIVNDFQKGDIAEGYSVSREKKESFPLTVTSAQKNPTAFYLCASSRQGFGSNQPQHFGDGTRLSIL.

The sample holds one count of this clone. The chain uses TRBV28 and TRBJ1-1; D not resolved. CDR3 length equals 14 residues. Germline assignment: CDR1 MDHEN and CDR2 SYDVKM. Trimming stripped 2 bases from V and 3 bases from J, with 10 bases between. Here the CDR3 reads CASSLPDWYTEAFF. CDR3 nucleotide sequence: TGTGCCAGCAGTTTACCGGACTGGTACACTGAAGCTTTCTTT.

The DNA for the CDR3 is TGCAGCGACCTCCGGAGGGCTCTAGCGGGAGTCTACAATGAGCAGTTCTTC. Protein product: CSDLRRALAGVYNEQFF. The chain recombines TRBV29-1 with TRBJ2-1; 10 nucleotides line up with TRBD2. The trim removed 7 bases at V and 3 bases at J, leaving 15 bases unmatched. Germline assignment: CDR1 SQVTM and CDR2 ANQGSEA. The CDR3 length is 17 residues.

This rearrangement joins TRBV5-4 to TRBJ2-5; D might be TRBD2 (6 bases). CDR3 length: 16 amino acids. V was pared by 1 base and J by 4 bases, with 17 bases between. CDR1 is SGHNT and CDR2 is YYREEE in the germline V gene (reference sequence). CDR3 region: CASSLLELADPETQYF. CDR3 DNA: TGTGCCAGCAGCTTGTTGGAACTAGCCGACCCAGAGACCCAGTACTTC.

The chain links TRBV7-9 to TRBJ1-1; 7 bases map to TRBD1. V shed 5 bases and J 6 bases; nucleotides not matched to a gene: 15. The CDR3 runs 16 residues. The germline V gene has CDR1 SEHNR and CDR2 FQNEAQ (reference sequence). The DNA of the CDR3 is TGTGCCAGCAGCCCAACCGCGGGACAGACACTCTCTGAAGCTTTCTTT. Translating gives CASSPTAGQTLSEAFF.

This chain connects TRBV9 to TRBJ2-3; D may be TRBD2 (5 bases). Trimming pared 8 bases from V and 1 base from J, leaving 11 bases between. The CDR3 contains 13 residues. Germline CDR1 and CDR2: SGDLS and YYNGEE. CDR3 in DNA: TGTGCCAGTGGACTTTCTCGCACAGATACGCAGTATTTT. Translating gives CASGLSRTDTQYF.

The chain carries TRBV30 and TRBJ2-1; 7 bases agree with TRBD2. Germline V lookup: CDR1 GTSNPN, CDR2 SVGIG (reference sequence). Unmatched junction bases numbered 3, after V lost 0 bases and J lost 7 bases. The CDR3 runs to 13 residues. Here the CDR3 reads CAWSVQLANEQFF. The CDR3 DNA reads TGTGCCTGGAGTGTACAACTAGCGAATGAGCAGTTCTTC.

The chain uses TRBV6-6 and TRBJ2-2, with TRBD1 matching 7 bases. CDR3 length equals 16 residues. Germline V CDR1 and CDR2: MNHNY, SVGAGI (reference sequence). V dropped 6 bases and J dropped 4; count of bases not matched to a gene: 11. The CDR3 here is CASRGPGTATTGELFF. The CDR3 DNA follows: TGTGCCAGCAGGGGGCCAGGGACAGCGACCACCGGGGAGCTGTTTTTT.